The rows below give T cell receptor beta chains drawn from one sample of a study of relationships among human T cell subsets. TCRdb called the multiplex PCR reads again in MiXCR, with one record for every CDR3 protein. The sample records 10,000 to 15,000 distinct CDR3 sequences, roughly two thirds being singletons. The sample comprised CD4+ Th1 cells sorted from blood. The receptors were gathered from a man in his forties in good health. Both conserved end residues are part of each CDR3. Fields, in order: J gene, V gene, CDR3 protein.

>TRBJ2-3|TRBV5-1
CASMSLDTQYF
>TRBJ1-6|TRBV11-1
CASSFGNNSPLHF
>TRBJ2-3|TRBV5-1
CASSFDRGTDTQYF
>TRBJ1-5|TRBV28
CASSFNGNQPQHF
>TRBJ1-5|TRBV7-8
CASSSRQGGQPQHF
>TRBJ1-3|TRBV27
CASSSGNGNTIYF
>TRBJ2-5|TRBV12-3/TRBV12-4
CASNLRAGQETQYF
>TRBJ2-7|TRBV28
CASSWMGGRGGEQYF
>TRBJ2-2|TRBV27
CASSLAGTNTGELFF
>TRBJ2-1|TRBV7-9
CASSPRGIEQFF
>TRBJ2-3|TRBV2
CASSATQVPAAGHTQYF
>TRBJ2-2|TRBV11-2
CASSLGTHPTGELFF
>TRBJ2-5|TRBV28
CASSTRGQGGPETQYF
>TRBJ2-1|TRBV4-1
CASSHPLMYNEQFF
>TRBJ2-3|TRBV12-3/TRBV12-4
CASRPRTDTQYF
>TRBJ2-1|TRBV4-1
CASRDVGAGNEQFF
>TRBJ1-4|TRBV18
CASSLDRGQEKLFF
>TRBJ2-7|TRBV27
CASSPRTPGPYEQYF
>TRBJ1-1|TRBV10-3
CAISESAANTEAFF
>TRBJ2-5|TRBV28
CASSSLAGPYQETQYF
>TRBJ2-7|TRBV4-2
CASSQDSSGLRYEQYF
>TRBJ2-1|TRBV25-1
CASSSSGDEQFF
>TRBJ2-5|TRBV20-1
CSARGNLQETQYF
>TRBJ2-4|TRBV7-9
CASSADRLAKNIQYF
>TRBJ2-3|TRBV13
CASSTPKTSGGENTQYF
>TRBJ2-1|TRBV19
CASSIAGSLVF
>TRBJ1-2|TRBV28
CASSLIQGGSYGYTF
>TRBJ1-2|TRBV5-8
CDSSPGQRYGYTF
>TRBJ2-1|TRBV4-1
CASSLGLAGGWNEQFF
>TRBJ2-6|TRBV20-1
CSVRGNSGANVLTF
>TRBJ2-7|TRBV6-6
CASSSLRSGYEQYF
>TRBJ1-6|TRBV14
CASSKARTLHF
>TRBJ1-1|TRBV10-3
CAINRDGNTEAFF
>TRBJ1-5|TRBV28
CASSPQTGYNQPQHF
>TRBJ2-5|TRBV14
CASSQGVLAGGETQYF
>TRBJ2-3|TRBV5-1
CASSLHTDTQYF
>TRBJ2-1|TRBV28
CASSLLSGGDNEQFF
>TRBJ2-7|TRBV11-2
CASSLIGSTYEQYF
>TRBJ1-3|TRBV11-2
CASSSDRVSGNTIYF
>TRBJ2-3|TRBV2
CASSRRNPSADTQYF
>TRBJ2-5|TRBV19
CASSMGETQYF
>TRBJ2-1|TRBV11-1
CASGRTRNEQFF
>TRBJ1-1|TRBV12-3/TRBV12-4
CASSSVGVDTEAFF
>TRBJ2-1|TRBV27
CASSLAGGSLYNEQFF
>TRBJ2-6|TRBV5-6
CASSWEGGRSGANVLTF